This TCR beta chain is drawn from a study of cytomegalovirus exposure and HLA in healthy donors. CDR3 length: 14 amino acids. The V gene lost 3 bases and the J gene lost 4 bases, with 14 bases spanning the gap. Looked up from germline, CDR1 is SGDLS and CDR2 is YYNGEE. Primers for the PCR totalled 60 Vbeta and 13 Jbeta. The method was immunoSEQ multiplex PCR; TCRdb's version includes in-frame clones alone and lacks a portion of them. Here the sample table reports roughly 69,000 clones. V and J are TRBV9 and TRBJ2-7; no clear D. Sequenced sample: PBMCs. This sequence originates from a woman in her twenties or thirties in good health and CMV-seronegative. Here the CDR3 reads CASSALSTSYEQYF. DNA for the CDR3: TGTGCCAGCAGCGCTCTGTCTACCTCATACGAGCAGTACTTC.